This TCR beta chain came from a study of blood T cell repertoires in COVID-19. CDR1 and CDR2 (germline): MGHRA, YSYEKL. V lost 0 bases, J lost 5 bases, and 10 bases lay in between. The CDR3 extends over 14 amino acids. This table comes from immunoSEQ multiplex PCR, and its TCRdb copy is limited to in-frame clones, with some not included. The table lists about 300,000 clones, approximately 90% of them singletons. The chain joins TRBV4-1 to TRBJ1-1, with D unresolved. Sequenced sample: peripheral blood. The sequence was obtained from a woman in her 50s with COVID-19, enrolled during active disease. Here the CDR3 reads CASSQDPTGTEAFF. Here the CDR3 DNA reads TGCGCCAGCAGCCAAGATCCGACGGGGACTGAAGCTTTCTTT.